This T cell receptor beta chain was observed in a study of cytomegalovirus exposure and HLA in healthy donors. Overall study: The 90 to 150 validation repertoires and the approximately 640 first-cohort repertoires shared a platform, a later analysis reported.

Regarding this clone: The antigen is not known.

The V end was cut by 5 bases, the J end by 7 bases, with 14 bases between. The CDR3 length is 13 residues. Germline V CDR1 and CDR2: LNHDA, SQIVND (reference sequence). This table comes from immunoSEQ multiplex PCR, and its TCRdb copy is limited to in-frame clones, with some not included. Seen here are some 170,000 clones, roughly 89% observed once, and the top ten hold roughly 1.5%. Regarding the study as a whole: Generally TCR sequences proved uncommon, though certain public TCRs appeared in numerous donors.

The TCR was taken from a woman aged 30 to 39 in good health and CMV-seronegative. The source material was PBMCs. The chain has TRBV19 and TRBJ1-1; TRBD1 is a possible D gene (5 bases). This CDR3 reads CASSSAGKVEAFF. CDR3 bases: TGTGCCAGTAGTTCGGCAGGGAAAGTTGAAGCTTTCTTT.